A single sample is the source of the 5 T cell receptor beta chains below, sequenced in a study of CXCR3-negative and CXCR3-positive naive CD8 T cells. The study made its TRB cDNA libraries by 5' RACE, adding UMI labels. Reanalyzing the 5' RACE reads, TCRdb keeps one entry per CDR3 protein, without DNA. The sample totals tens of thousands of distinct CDR3 sequences; its top ten clones hold approximately 1.5%. The material sequenced was naive CXCR3- CD8+ T cells from blood. Noted subset: CD45RO-CCR7+CD27+CD95- naive CD8+ T cells lacking CXCR3 (TNR3-). The receptor set was obtained from a human donor in good health. Some clones in this sample may be carry-over from other donors' samples.

The chain is built from TRBV3-1 and TRBJ2-3; TCRdb lists TRBD2, though no DNA is available to test this call. CDR3 length: 15 amino acids. The germline CDR1 and CDR2 sequences are LGHDT and YNNKEL (reference sequence). The CDR3 here is CASSHRAGEPDTQYF.

J is TRBJ1-1 and V is TRBV14; no DNA is available, so the TRBD1 call from TCRdb remains unchecked. The CDR3 extends over 15 amino acids. The germline V gene encodes CDR1 SGHDN and CDR2 FVKESK. The CDR3 reads CASSPRRWAGIEAFF.

This chain uses TRBV29-1 with TRBJ2-1; TCRdb indicates TRBD2, and absent DNA this call remains unverified. The CDR3 covers 17 residues. Looked up from germline, CDR1 is SQVTM and CDR2 is ANQGSEA. The CDR3 sequence: CSVEEGGPGGSYNEQFF.

The V gene is TRBV5-1, the J gene TRBJ1-1; TCRdb designates TRBD1, a call that cannot be tested without DNA. The CDR3 runs 15 residues. CDR1 is SGHRS, CDR2 YFSETQ, per germline. Here the CDR3 reads CASSVNYQGATEAFF.

The CDR3 reads CASSSPPGGANEQFF. This sequence joins TRBV7-9 and TRBJ2-1; the D call from TCRdb, TRBD2, cannot be confirmed without DNA. The CDR3 is made up of 15 amino acids. Germline-derived CDR1 and CDR2 are SEHNR and FQNEAQ (reference sequence).